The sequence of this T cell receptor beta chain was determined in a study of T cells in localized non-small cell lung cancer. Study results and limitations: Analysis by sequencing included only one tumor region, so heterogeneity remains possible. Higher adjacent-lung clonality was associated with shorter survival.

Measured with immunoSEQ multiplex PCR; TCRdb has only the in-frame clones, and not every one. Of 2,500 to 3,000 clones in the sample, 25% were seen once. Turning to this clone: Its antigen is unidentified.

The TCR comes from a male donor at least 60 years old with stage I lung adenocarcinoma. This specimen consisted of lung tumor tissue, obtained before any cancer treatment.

CDR3 in DNA: TGTGCCAGCAGCCCTCGGACAGGGTCAGATTCTGGGGCCAACGTCCTGACTTTC. Amino acid sequence: CASSPRTGSDSGANVLTF. The V gene is TRBV11-3, the J gene TRBJ2-6, with 8 positions matching TRBD1. After removal of 5 bases from V and 1 base from J, the junction contained 10 bases not matched to a gene. CDR1 SGHNT and CDR2 YENEEA come from the germline V gene. The CDR3 loop spans 18 amino acids.